Listed below are T cell receptor beta chains from one sample, sequenced in a study of human T cells and chemical hapten exposure. One entry per CDR3 protein, called by TCRdb with MiXCR from the RACE reads. The repertoire consists of 120,000 or so distinct CDR3 sequences, with roughly 13% occurring once and the leading ten covering 0.92%. The starting material was whole blood, obtained in connection with sensitization to the hapten diphenylcyclopropenone (DPC). Receptor source: a man aged 18 to 30 with alopecia areata. Some clones in this sample may be carry-over from other donors' samples. Each CDR3 is given with its conserved first and last residue. A D gene is named only where the DNA matches it firmly. Not every row has a clone size; where given, it reads once, few, many or a size class.

size	V	D	J	DNA	CDR3
-	TRBV19	TRBD2	TRBJ2-1	TGTGCCAGTAGGCCTGAGCGGGGGGGATTTTGGGAGCAGTTCTTC	CASRPERGGFWEQFF
few	TRBV10-3	-	TRBJ2-5	TGTGCCATCAGTGATTGGGGGAGCCGACAAGAGACCCAGTACTTC	CAISDWGSRQETQYF
few	TRBV7-8	-	TRBJ2-5	TGTGCCAGCAGCTTAGGAGGTGAAGGAGAGACCCAGTACTTC	CASSLGGEGETQYF
few	TRBV6-4	TRBD1	TRBJ1-2	TGTGCCAGCAGTCGCGGACAGGGGGACTATGGCTACACCTTC	CASSRGQGDYGYTF
-	TRBV7-9	-	TRBJ2-1	TGTGCCAGCAGCTTAAGTTTTAATGAGCAGTTCTTC	CASSLSFNEQFF
-	TRBV6-5	-	TRBJ1-4	TGTGCCAGCAAACCCACGACAGCCGGAGCAACTAATGAAAAACTGTTTTTT	CASKPTTAGATNEKLFF
-	TRBV29-1	-	TRBJ2-5	TGCAGCGTTGATCCAGGGGCGGGCAAAGAGACCCAGTACTTC	CSVDPGAGKETQYF
-	TRBV29-1	TRBD1	TRBJ2-3	TGCAGCGTTGTACCAGGGGGCCCAAGCACAGATACGCAGTATTTT	CSVVPGGPSTDTQYF
few	TRBV6-1	-	TRBJ1-5	TGTGCCAGCAGCTCCAGACAGTCCCCTAATCAGCCCCAGCATTTT	CASSSRQSPNQPQHF
few	TRBV2	-	TRBJ2-1	TGTGCCAGCAGTGGCTTGGGGGCTCGGGTGATCGATGAGCAGTTCTTC	CASSGLGARVIDEQFF
few	TRBV3-1	-	TRBJ1-5	TGTGCCAGCAGCCAAGATTCGACAGTCAATCAGCCCCAGCATTTT	CASSQDSTVNQPQHF
few	TRBV12-3/TRBV12-4	-	TRBJ1-6	TGTGCCAGCAGTTTTCCTGGGCTTGCACCCCTCCACTTT	CASSFPGLAPLHF
few	TRBV5-4	TRBD1	TRBJ1-4	TGTGCCAGCAGCTTGGACTTACAGGGGAATGAAAAACTGTTTTTT	CASSLDLQGNEKLFF